This TCR beta chain was identified in a study of T-cell reconstitution after alpha-beta-depleted transplantation in children. A few counts support this clonotype. Its specificity is not known. Unique molecular identifiers tagged the TCRbeta library. From the PCR reads, TCRdb called clonotypes with MiXCR, one entry per CDR3 protein. The repertoire has 780,000 or so distinct CDR3 sequences, roughly 15% of them found once; the top ten carry 5%. Findings of the study overall: T-cell counts and diversity at one year post-transplant came mainly from newly produced T cells. From surviving recipient T cells and thymic progenitors came the high day-60 TCRbeta diversity observed in some patients. Several hundred rapidly expanded clones from non-depleted graft cells reportedly supplied alpha-beta T cells about two months post-transplant.

The clonotype originates from a male patient under 18 who had a stem cell transplant for acute lymphoblastic leukemia, so the T cells may come from the graft donor. Source: PBMCs, mostly from graft donor cells, taken 360 days after TCRalphabeta/CD19-depleted stem cell transplant.

The CDR3 region has the DNA TGTGCCAGCAGTCCTGCGCCGACTAGCGCACAAGAGACCCAGTACTTC. Amino acids: CASSPAPTSAQETQYF. The V gene is TRBV27, the J gene TRBJ2-5; 8 nucleotides align to TRBD2. Germline CDR1 and CDR2: MNHEY and SMNVEV (reference sequence). The V and J ends lost 5 bases and 2 bases, in that order; junction bases with no gene match: 10. This CDR3 is 16 amino acids long.